One and the same sample provided the 15 T cell receptor beta chains below, sequenced in a study of pediatric ulcerative colitis. Measured with immunoSEQ multiplex PCR; TCRdb has only the in-frame clones, and not every one. The data hold about 15,000 clones, with approximately 90% observed a single time. Material for sequencing was blood. These receptors came from a boy aged 5-17 years with moderate ulcerative colitis.

This clone was detected only once. The chain joins TRBV2 to TRBJ2-1; D unresolved. The germline V gene has CDR1 SNHLY and CDR2 FYNNEI. Trimming took 7 bases from V and 7 from J, leaving 11 bases between them. CDR3 length: 12 amino acids. CDR3 DNA sequence: TGTGCCAGCACCAGAAGATGGAATGAGCAGTTCTTC. Its protein is CASTRRWNEQFF.

The rearrangement links TRBV28 to TRBJ2-3, with D unclear. The V end was cut by 7 bases, the J end by 2 bases, with 10 bases between. Germline V CDR1 and CDR2: MDHEN, SYDVKM. This CDR3 region has 13 residues. The DNA for the CDR3 is TGTGCCAGCACCGGCGGACCCACAGATACGCAGTATTTT. Its protein product is CASTGGPTDTQYF.

The rearrangement uses TRBV11-2 and TRBJ2-1; possibly TRBD2 for D (6 bases). Deletions cut 1 base from V and 0 bases from J, with 10 bases between. The CDR3 contains 16 residues. Looked up from germline, CDR1 is SGHAT and CDR2 is FQNNGV. CDR3 residues: CASSLVSSVSYNEQFF. CDR3 nucleotides: TGTGCCAGCAGCTTAGTATCTAGCGTCTCCTACAATGAGCAGTTCTTC.

This sequence joins TRBV6-5 and TRBJ2-1; D possibly corresponds to TRBD1 (6 bases). The V end lost 5 bases, the J end lost 4 bases, and 15 bases lay between the germline ends. This CDR3 has 15 amino acids. CDR1 is MNHEY, CDR2 SVGAGI, per germline. This chain's CDR3 is CASSLRQELYNEQFF. The CDR3 coding sequence is TGTGCCAGCAGTCTACGACAGGAATTGTACAATGAGCAGTTCTTC.

This clone was counted only a few times. The chain uses TRBV6-7 and TRBJ1-5; D is possibly TRBD1 (5 bases). TRBV6-7 is an ORF, with its function uncertain. The CDR3 is made up of 11 amino acids. V shed 11 bases and J shed 5 bases, with 10 bases lying between them. CDR3 loop: CAFGGYQPQHF. The DNA of the CDR3 is TGTGCCTTCGGGGGGTATCAGCCCCAGCATTTT.

V gene TRBV4-3 combines with J gene TRBJ2-1; perhaps TRBD2 as D (7 bases). V was pared by 2 bases and J by 4 bases, with 12 bases between. CDR1 is LGHNA and CDR2 is YSLEER in the germline V gene. CDR3 length: 15 residues. The CDR3 nucleotides read TGCGCCAGCAGCCAAACGGGGGGCGCGTACAATGAGCAGTTCTTC. This gives the protein CASSQTGGAYNEQFF.

V is TRBV28 and J is TRBJ2-1; TRBD2 matches at 8 bases. The J segment lost 8 bases and the V segment lost 5 bases, leaving 8 bases of the junction unmatched. This CDR3 has 14 residues. Germline CDR1 is MDHEN and CDR2 is SYDVKM. The DNA of the CDR3 is TGTGCCAGCAGTCCCGGGGTAGCGGGATATGAGCAGTTCTTC. Translating it yields CASSPGVAGYEQFF.

The chain joins TRBV7-9 to TRBJ2-2; unclear D gene. V was pared by 2 bases and J by 3 bases, with 7 bases between. The CDR3 covers 14 residues. CDR1 is SEHNR and CDR2 is FQNEAQ in the germline V gene (reference sequence). CDR3 nucleotide sequence: TGTGCCAGCAGCTTACGGTGGGACACCGGGGAGCTGTTTTTT. Its protein product is CASSLRWDTGELFF.

This clone showed up just once. The chain uses TRBV7-9 and TRBJ2-7, with D possibly being TRBD1 (6 bases). The V end was cut by 3 bases, the J end by 2 bases, with 17 bases between. The CDR3 sequence is 16 residues long. Germline V lookup: CDR1 SEHNR, CDR2 FQNEAQ (reference sequence). The CDR3 spells CASSFGETGQPYEQYF. The CDR3 DNA sequence: TGTGCCAGCAGCTTCGGGGAGACGGGACAACCCTACGAGCAGTACTTC.

This rearrangement joins TRBV18 to TRBJ1-1; 8 bases agree with TRBD1. Per germline, CDR1 KGHSH and CDR2 LQKENI. The length of the CDR3 is 17 residues. V shed 6 bases and J 10 bases; nucleotides not matched to a gene: 22. The CDR3 reads CASSPIKTKTGGVGAFF. The CDR3 coding sequence is TGTGCCAGCTCCCCTATAAAAACAAAAACAGGGGGAGTTGGAGCTTTCTTT.

This clone was picked up a small number of times. The rearrangement joins TRBV19 to TRBJ1-2; D is unresolved. The CDR3 consists of 13 residues. Trimming shortened V by 6 bases and J by 2 bases, and 10 bases separated the two germline ends. Per germline, CDR1 LNHDA and CDR2 SQIVND (reference sequence). This chain's CDR3 is CASSGSINYGYTF. The DNA of the CDR3 is TGTGCCAGTAGCGGCTCAATAAACTATGGCTACACCTTC.

This clone was seen a handful of times. The J gene is TRBJ1-2, the V gene TRBV10-3; 7 nucleotides align to TRBD1. CDR3 size: 13 residues. Unmatched junction bases numbered 2, after V lost 4 bases and J lost 3 bases. Germline V gives CDR1 ENHRY, CDR2 SYGVKD. This chain's CDR3 is CAISGDSHYGYTF. The CDR3 region has the DNA TGTGCCATCAGTGGGGACAGCCACTATGGCTACACCTTC.

This chain uses TRBV19 with TRBJ2-1; 7 nucleotides match TRBD1. Germline V lookup: CDR1 LNHDA, CDR2 SQIVND (reference sequence). The J segment lost 6 bases and the V segment lost 5 bases, leaving 10 bases of the junction unmatched. The CDR3 covers 15 residues. DNA for the CDR3: TGTGCCAGTAGTTACCGGGACAGAACTTCCAATGAGCAGTTCTTC. Translation: CASSYRDRTSNEQFF.

V usage is TRBV14 and J usage is TRBJ2-2; D remains unclear. Germline V gene lookup returns CDR1 SGHDN and CDR2 FVKESK. The CDR3 extends over 16 amino acids. V lost 0 bases and J 1 base, leaving 9 bases between the germline ends. This CDR3 is CASSQDETVNTGELFF. CDR3 DNA sequence: TGTGCCAGCAGCCAAGATGAGACGGTGAACACCGGGGAGCTGTTTTTT. Supplemented by reference TRBV14 and TRBJ2-2, the full variable domain reads EAGVTQFPSHSVIEKGQTVTLRCDPISGHDNLYWYRRVMGKEIKFLLHFVKESKQDESGMPNNRFLAERTGGTYSTLKVQPAELEDSGVYFCASSQDETVNTGELFFGEGSRLTVL.

V is TRBV15 and J is TRBJ1-6; the match to TRBD1 covers 9 bases. Trimming removed 3 bases from V and 0 bases from J; junction bases left unmatched: 15. Germline loops: CDR1 LNHNV, CDR2 YYDKDF (reference sequence). The CDR3 covers 21 residues. The CDR3 here is CATSRYPQWTGDSSYNSPLHF. CDR3 DNA sequence: TGTGCCACCAGCAGGTACCCCCAATGGACAGGGGATAGCTCCTATAATTCACCCCTCCACTTT.